This paragraph reports one T cell receptor beta chain. What it binds is not known. Sequencing was performed with immunoSEQ multiplex PCR; in TCRdb, only in-frame clones are kept and a portion is missing. Of approximately 2.3 million clones listed, 85% to 95% are singletons. This sample was taken from a study of shared clonotypes between healthy human individuals. The wider study: Three plates each covered CD4 naive and memory; CD8 naive two, CD8 memory one.

The study, taken as a whole, reports: Estimated richness values were generally larger in naive subsets than in memory subsets. Sample collection involved blood only; tissue repertoires are likely different.

Germline V gives CDR1 SGHTA, CDR2 FQGNSA. V gave up 5 bases and J gave up 6 bases, with 20 bases separating them. This CDR3 has 15 residues. The receptor was isolated from a man aged 18 to 30 in good health. Some clones in this sample may be carry-over from other donors' samples. Specimen: naive CD4+ T cells from PBMCs. The subset here: CD45RA+ positively selected. The rearrangement links TRBV7-2 to TRBJ2-7, with a tentative D call TRBD2 (6 bases). DNA of the CDR3: TGTGCCAGCAGCCAGACGGACTACGTCGCGGGCGAGCAGTACTTC. It is translated as CASSQTDYVAGEQYF.